The clone carrying this T cell receptor beta chain was counted once. V was cut by 8 bases and J by 5 bases, with 12 bases left in between. Germline V gives CDR1 LNHDA, CDR2 SQIVND (reference sequence). The CDR3 is made up of 12 amino acids. These data originate in a study of shared clonotypes between healthy human individuals. Bulk PBMC genomic DNA spanned ten immunoSEQ deep plates. The protocol was immunoSEQ multiplex PCR, while the TCRdb copy is restricted to in-frame clones and leaves out a portion. The sample yields about 490,000 clones, around 80% seen once. The sequencing sample was made of PBMCs. The chain couples TRBV19 to TRBJ2-5; no reliable D call. This sequence originates from a woman aged 40-49 years in good health. Some clones in this sample may be carry-over from other donors' samples. DNA for the CDR3: TGTGCCAGTGCCGGATTCGGGGAGACCCAGTACTTC. Translation gives CASAGFGETQYF.